Ten or more counts support the clone carrying this T cell receptor (beta chain). This CDR3 has 15 residues. The J segment lost 4 bases and the V segment lost 4 bases, leaving 8 bases of the junction unmatched. The germline CDR1 and CDR2 sequences are LGHNA and YSLEER. This entry belongs to a study of early T cells in non-severe SARS-CoV-2 infection. Turning to the study itself: Alpha and beta chains were unpaired, from unsorted whole-blood bulk RNA.

A single record per CDR3 protein comes from TCRdb applying MiXCR to the 5' RACE reads. The sample shows 40,000 to 60,000 distinct CDR3 sequences, about 6.5% of them seen only once. This rearrangement joins TRBV4-3 to TRBJ2-3; 7 positions agree with TRBD1. The starting material was whole blood, obtained at baseline. The TCR was taken from an adult who was a healthcare worker with PCR-confirmed SARS-CoV-2 infection or an uninfected control (not recorded which). The CDR3 DNA sequence: TGCGCCAGCAGCCTAACCGGGACAGACGCAGATACGCAGTATTTT. Protein product: CASSLTGTDADTQYF.